The rows below give T cell receptor beta chains drawn from one sample of a study of Ad26.COV2.S vaccination and SARS-CoV-2 variants. Profiling relied on immunoSEQ multiplex PCR, and the TCRdb table lists in-frame clones only, not all of them. In the table there are 300,000 to 400,000 clones, more than 75% of which are singletons. The sample was peripheral blood, taken in a trial of Ad26.COV2.S vaccine versus placebo. The receptors come from a person aged 18-65 years who received the Ad26.COV2.S COVID-19 vaccine or a placebo. The CDR3 runs from the conserved cysteine through the conserved F or W. The D gene is left open where the match is weak.

TRBV9,.,TRBJ2-2,CASSALGDPGATGELFF
TRBV5-1,TRBD2,TRBJ2-1,CASSSIAGDYNEQFF
TRBV3-1/TRBV3-2,.,TRBJ2-1,CASSLEVGIIEQFF
TRBV7-2,TRBD1,TRBJ2-7,CASSSTGGARWEQYF
TRBV5-8,.,TRBJ2-3,CASRRQKTSFIEDTQYF
TRBV27,.,TRBJ2-6,CASSPSAPGANVLTF
TRBV3-1/TRBV3-2,.,TRBJ1-2,CASSPDGGANYGYTF
TRBV7-9,TRBD2,TRBJ2-3,CAGGLAGVDTQYF
TRBV2,.,TRBJ2-1,CASRPDSTEQFF
TRBV12-3/TRBV12-4,.,TRBJ2-1,CASSLAQGFEQFF